These 6 T cell receptor beta chains share one sample of origin, sequenced in a study of blood T cell repertoires in COVID-19. Here immunoSEQ multiplex PCR was the method, and the copy in TCRdb shows in-frame clones only, minus some. This sample has roughly 200,000 clones, with 84% found just once. The sequenced material came from peripheral blood. These receptors were obtained from a woman over 75 with active or convalescent COVID-19.

This clone occurred once. The chain is built from TRBV5-5 and TRBJ1-6, with D possibly matching TRBD1 (6 bases). Trimming removed 4 bases at V and 0 bases at J, with 20 bases between. Germline V gene lookup returns CDR1 SGHKS and CDR2 YYEKEE (reference sequence). There are 19 residues in the CDR3. This CDR3 reads CASSPFNRQASSYNSPLHF. The CDR3 DNA follows: TGTGCCAGCAGCCCATTTAACCGACAGGCGAGCTCCTATAATTCACCCCTCCACTTT.

The chain joins TRBV2 to TRBJ2-6; 10 bases match TRBD1. Germline loops: CDR1 SNHLY, CDR2 FYNNEI. The CDR3 spans 19 residues. V trimming: 1 base; J trimming: 5 bases; junction bases outside the gene matches: 11. The DNA for the CDR3 is TGTGCCAGCAGTGAAGTGGGGCGGACAGGGGGTCTTTGGGCCAACGTCCTGACTTTC. This sequence encodes CASSEVGRTGGLWANVLTF.

The V gene is TRBV19, the J gene TRBJ2-7, with D possibly being TRBD1 (6 bases). The germline CDR1 and CDR2 sequences are LNHDA and SQIVND (reference sequence). The CDR3 has 17 amino acids. Trimming took off 3 bases at V and 6 bases at J, with 24 bases between the two ends. The CDR3 is CASSMSVTGSRRLEQYF. The CDR3 DNA reads as TGTGCCAGTAGTATGTCCGTGACAGGCTCAAGGCGACTCGAGCAGTACTTC.

The V and J genes are TRBV3-1 (or the pseudogene TRBV3-2) and TRBJ1-2; a weak D match, TRBD1 (6 bases). Trimming took off 2 bases at V and 12 bases at J, with 16 bases between the two ends. The CDR3 consists of 13 residues. In germline, CDR1 is LGHDT, CDR2 YNNKEL (reference sequence). CDR3 sequence reads: CASSQRTAYGNTF. CDR3 in DNA: TGTGCCAGCAGCCAACGGACAGCCTATGGGAACACCTTC.

The chain links TRBV6-2 or TRBV6-3 to TRBJ2-7, with a possible D match to TRBD1 (5 bases). The CDR3 has 15 residues. In germline, CDR1 is MNHEY, CDR2 SVGEGT. The V gene lost 2 bases and the J gene lost 0 bases, with 11 bases spanning the gap. The CDR3 loop is CASSYPSRASYEQYF. The CDR3, as DNA: TGTGCCAGCAGTTACCCATCCAGGGCCTCCTACGAGCAGTACTTC.

V and J are TRBV3-1 (or the pseudogene TRBV3-2) and TRBJ1-2; 7 bases are a match to TRBD1. There are 16 residues in the CDR3. Germline values: CDR1 LGHDT, CDR2 YNNKEL (reference sequence). V dropped 0 bases and J dropped 4; count of bases not matched to a gene: 8. CDR3: CASSQDMDRRLYGYTF. As DNA, the CDR3 is TGTGCCAGCAGCCAAGATATGGACAGGAGGCTCTATGGCTACACCTTC.